These 25 T cell receptor beta chains share one sample of origin, sequenced in a study of response to subunit inactivated influenza vaccine. TCRdb used MiXCR to reprocess the RT-PCR reads, holding one entry per CDR3 protein. The data show approximately 500,000 distinct CDR3 sequences, with around a quarter seen just once and around 2.8% held by the top ten. The data also belong to a second study, concerning T cells expressing NK-cell markers. That source reports: UMI-tagged 5'RACE template switching yielded the TCR beta cDNA.

Sequencing used CD4+ T cells sorted from PBMCs, obtained 12 days after vaccination. Every receptor here comes from a man aged 50-60 years who received an inactivated influenza vaccine.

The chain combines TRBV15 with TRBJ2-7; a possible D gene is TRBD2 (5 bases). CDR3 length equals 12 residues. Trimming took 1 base from V and 7 from J, leaving 8 bases between them. Germline loops: CDR1 LNHNV, CDR2 YYDKDF (reference sequence). In DNA, the CDR3 is TGTGCCACCAGCAGAGGCGGGTGGGAGCAGTACTTC. Amino acid sequence: CATSRGGWEQYF.

This chain connects TRBV28 to TRBJ2-2; 7 bases map to TRBD1. CDR3 size: 18 residues. Trimming at V came to 4 bases and at J to 2 bases, leaving 13 bases not matched to a gene. Germline assignment: CDR1 MDHEN and CDR2 SYDVKM. CDR3 region: CASSSLLRYRGNTGELFF. The CDR3 DNA reads TGTGCCAGCAGTTCCCTTCTCCGCTACAGGGGAAACACCGGGGAGCTGTTTTTT. Variable domain in full (rest from reference TRBV28 and TRBJ2-2): DVKVTQSSRYLVKRTGEKVFLECVQDMDHENMFWYRQDPGLGLRLIYFSYDVKMKEKGDIPEGYSVSREKKERFSLILESASTNQTSMYLCASSSLLRYRGNTGELFFGEGSRLTVL.

The chain couples TRBV5-1 to TRBJ1-3; 8 positions agree with TRBD1. With V trimmed by 1 base and J by 1 base, 7 bases remained unmatched. The CDR3 length is 17 residues. CDR1 and CDR2 from the germline V gene are SGHRS and YFSETQ. The CDR3 reads CASSLFPGGDSGNTIYF. As DNA, the CDR3 is TGCGCCAGCAGCTTGTTCCCAGGGGGCGATTCTGGAAACACCATATATTTT.

The rearrangement uses TRBV29-1 and TRBJ1-4; D ambiguous. Germline CDR1 and CDR2: SQVTM and ANQGSEA. V lost 2 bases to trimming and J lost 8 bases, with 6 bases between them. This CDR3 has 11 amino acids. The CDR3 reads CSVERGEKLFF. The CDR3 coding sequence is TGCAGCGTTGAAAGAGGGGAAAAACTGTTTTTT.

The chain employs TRBV28 and TRBJ1-1; no definite D call. V shed 3 bases and J shed 8 bases, with 13 bases lying between them. The germline CDR1 and CDR2 sequences are MDHEN and SYDVKM. This CDR3 spans 13 amino acids. The CDR3 region has the DNA TGTGCCAGCAGTTTTGCAAACCCCTCCGAAGCTTTCTTT. This sequence encodes CASSFANPSEAFF.

There are a few counts of this clonotype. The V and J genes are TRBV18 and TRBJ1-1, with D possibly TRBD1 on 5 matching bases. Germline CDR1 and CDR2: KGHSH and LQKENI. The CDR3 has 17 amino acids. V dropped 0 bases and J dropped 1 base, with 15 bases sitting between them. The CDR3 region has the DNA TGTGCCAGCTCACCACCTGGTTATACAGGAGCGAACACTGAAGCTTTCTTT. Translating gives CASSPPGYTGANTEAFF.

This chain connects TRBV24-1 to TRBJ1-1; no clear D. The V end lost 9 bases, the J end lost 1 base, and 14 bases lay between the germline ends. CDR3 length: 14 residues. Germline loops: CDR1 KGHDR, CDR2 SFDVKD. As DNA, the CDR3 is TGTGCCACCTCCCGGACGAGTGAGAACACTGAAGCTTTCTTT. Translation gives CATSRTSENTEAFF.

This clonotype was seen a few times. The rearrangement uses TRBV19 and TRBJ2-7; TRBD2 aligns across 13 bases. The V segment lost 1 base and the J segment 4 bases; nucleotides outside the gene matches: 7. The V gene's germline CDR1 is LNHDA and CDR2 SQIVND (reference sequence). The CDR3 is 17 residues long. The CDR3 DNA follows: TGTGCCAGTAGTATAGGCCGGAGGACTAGCGGGAGTTACGAGCAGTACTTC. Translated, it gives CASSIGRRTSGSYEQYF.

About this clonotype: The junction departs from germline at one end; a sequencing error may be responsible. The CDR3 protein is CASSLVPGVADTLYF. CDR3 nucleotides: TGCGCCAGCAGCTTGGTACCGGGAGTAGCAGATACGCTGTATTTT. The rearrangement links TRBV5-1 to TRBJ2-3; TRBD2 might be the D (6 bases). CDR3 size: 15 residues. Germline V gene lookup returns CDR1 SGHRS and CDR2 YFSETQ.

CDR3 sequence: CASSLGLAGRGEQFF. DNA for the CDR3: TGTGCCAGCAGCTTGGGACTAGCGGGTCGGGGTGAGCAGTTCTTC. V usage is TRBV11-2 and J usage is TRBJ2-1; 12 nucleotides agree with TRBD2. This CDR3 is built from 15 residues. Germline V CDR1 and CDR2: SGHAT, FQNNGV. Trimming removed 3 bases from V and 9 bases from J; junction bases left unmatched: 6.

This rearrangement joins TRBV9 to TRBJ1-1; D is unclear. This CDR3 has 13 amino acids. V shed 4 bases and J shed 6 bases, with 13 bases lying between them. The V gene's germline CDR1 is SGDLS and CDR2 YYNGEE. CDR3 sequence reads: CASSRPPIAEAFF. In DNA form, the CDR3 reads TGTGCCAGCAGCCGACCCCCTATTGCTGAAGCTTTCTTT.

This clonotype has a handful of counts. This sequence joins TRBV27 and TRBJ2-7, with D perhaps matching TRBD1 (6 bases). Germline CDR1 is MNHEY and CDR2 is SMNVEV (reference sequence). The CDR3 extends over 15 amino acids. V was trimmed by 7 bases and J by 0 bases, leaving 16 bases between them. As DNA, the CDR3 is TGTGCCAGCAACCCCACAGGACAGCACTCCTACGAGCAGTACTTC. Translating gives CASNPTGQHSYEQYF.

This clonotype has more than one count but fewer than ten. CDR3 bases: TGCGCCAGCAGTCTCCAATACCGAGCGGGGGGAACCACCGGGGAGCTGTTTTTT. This codes for CASSLQYRAGGTTGELFF. V usage is TRBV4-1 and J usage is TRBJ2-2, with 9 bases that match TRBD2. The CDR3 consists of 18 residues. The germline gives CDR1 MGHRA, CDR2 YSYEKL. Trimming took 6 bases from V and 4 from J; bases not matched to a gene: 15.

Only a few counts were recorded for this clonotype. The rearrangement uses TRBV6-2 or TRBV6-3 and TRBJ2-1; D may be TRBD1 or TRBD2 (5 bases each). V lost 2 bases and J 13 bases, leaving 12 bases between the germline ends. The CDR3 is made up of 12 amino acids. The germline V gene encodes CDR1 MNHEY and CDR2 SVGEGT. The DNA for the CDR3 is TGTGCCAGCAGTTACAGGGACGTCGTCCAGTTCTTC. Residues: CASSYRDVVQFF.

The V call is TRBV6-1, the J call TRBJ2-5, with 13 bases that match TRBD2. Trimming cost V 6 bases and J 4 bases; bases outside gene matches: 8. CDR1 is MNHNS and CDR2 is SASEGT in the germline V gene. The CDR3 totals 16 residues. DNA of the CDR3: TGTGCCAGCAGCCGGACTAGCGGGGGATTCAGAGAGACCCAGTACTTC. Its translation: CASSRTSGGFRETQYF.

The chain employs TRBV5-5 and TRBJ2-5; 10 bases are shared with TRBD2. After removal of 4 bases from V and 4 bases from J, the junction contained 7 bases not matched to a gene. The CDR3 consists of 15 residues. Looked up from germline, CDR1 is SGHKS and CDR2 is YYEKEE (reference sequence). CDR3 amino acids: CASSGASGGRETQYF. As DNA, the CDR3 is TGTGCCAGCAGCGGAGCTAGCGGGGGCCGAGAGACCCAGTACTTC. The variable domain in full, with the rest retrieved from reference TRBV5-5 and TRBJ2-5, is DAGVTQSPTHLIKTRGQQVTLRCSPISGHKSVSWYQQVLGQGPQFIFQYYEKEERGRGNFPDRFSARQFPNYSSELNVNALLLGDSALYLCASSGASGGRETQYFGPGTRLLVL.

This clonotype has only a few counts. The chain employs TRBV28 and TRBJ2-2; D is unresolved. CDR1 and CDR2 (germline): MDHEN, SYDVKM. Deletions cut 2 bases from V and 1 base from J, with 11 bases between. This CDR3 has 16 amino acids. CDR3 protein: CASSLRITGNTGELFF. The CDR3 DNA reads as TGTGCCAGCAGTTTACGGATCACGGGGAACACCGGGGAGCTGTTTTTT.

This clonotype was detected a few times. The chain links TRBV7-2 to TRBJ2-7; D is ambiguous. V was trimmed by 1 base and J by 0 bases, leaving 10 bases between them. Germline V gene sequence: CDR1 SGHTA, CDR2 FQGNSA. The CDR3 extends over 15 amino acids. The CDR3 region has the DNA TGTGCCAGCAGCTTAGACCGTCTCAGCTCCTACGAGCAGTACTTC. Its protein product is CASSLDRLSSYEQYF.

The genes are TRBV12-3 or TRBV12-4 and TRBJ2-3; unclear D gene. V was cut by 6 bases and J by 4 bases, with 14 bases left in between. This CDR3 comprises 14 residues. CDR3 bases: TGTGCCAGCAGCACCCGCCCCCGGGCAGATACGCAGTATTTT. Its protein product is CASSTRPRADTQYF.

In this sample, this clonotype turned up a few times. V gene TRBV5-1 combines with J gene TRBJ2-5; no clear D gene. CDR1 is SGHRS and CDR2 is YFSETQ in the germline V gene. With 5 bases removed from V and 1 base from J, the gap between germline ends came to 6 bases. This CDR3 region has 12 residues. This chain's CDR3 is CASSQAQETQYF. The CDR3 region has the DNA TGCGCCAGCAGTCAGGCCCAAGAGACCCAGTACTTC.

V and J are TRBV20-1 and TRBJ2-7, with unresolved D. The CDR3 has 10 amino acids. Trimming cost V 7 bases and J 5 bases, with 9 bases left between them. CDR1 DFQATT and CDR2 SNEGSKA come from the germline V gene (reference sequence). The CDR3: CSVWRNEQYF. CDR3 nucleotides: TGCAGTGTCTGGCGGAACGAGCAGTACTTC.

V and J are TRBV4-3 and TRBJ2-1; TRBD2 matches 7 bases. J was trimmed by 6 bases and V by 0 bases; bases with no gene match: 5. Per germline, CDR1 LGHNA and CDR2 YSLEER. The CDR3 contains 15 residues. Written as DNA, the CDR3 is TGCGCCAGCAGCCAAGATGGGGTAGCGGGCAATGAGCAGTTCTTC. Translated: CASSQDGVAGNEQFF.

The chain carries TRBV12-3 or TRBV12-4 and TRBJ1-1; a possible D gene is TRBD1 (6 bases). The germline V and J ends were trimmed by 3 bases and 6 bases, with 14 bases remaining between them. The CDR3 contains 14 residues. The CDR3 DNA reads TGTGCCAGCAGTTTCCTGGTAGGGGGTGCTGAAGCTTTCTTT. This codes for CASSFLVGGAEAFF.

The sample holds many counts of this clonotype. The V and J genes are TRBV15 and TRBJ2-2; D gene uncertain. V lost 1 base and J lost 1, with 7 bases in between. The germline CDR1 and CDR2 sequences are LNHNV and YYDKDF (reference sequence). CDR3 size: 15 residues. DNA of the CDR3: TGTGCCACCAGCAGAGTTGGCCGGAACACCGGGGAGCTGTTTTTT. It is translated as CATSRVGRNTGELFF.

The chain uses TRBV4-1 and TRBJ1-4, with 9 bases aligning to TRBD1. The CDR3 runs to 15 residues. Per the germline V gene, CDR1 is MGHRA and CDR2 is YSYEKL. The junction had 8 bases not matched to a gene; V was cut back by 5 bases and J by 7 bases. The CDR3 DNA is TGCGCCAGCAGCAGAACCGGGACAGGGAGTGAAAAACTGTTTTTT. As protein: CASSRTGTGSEKLFF.